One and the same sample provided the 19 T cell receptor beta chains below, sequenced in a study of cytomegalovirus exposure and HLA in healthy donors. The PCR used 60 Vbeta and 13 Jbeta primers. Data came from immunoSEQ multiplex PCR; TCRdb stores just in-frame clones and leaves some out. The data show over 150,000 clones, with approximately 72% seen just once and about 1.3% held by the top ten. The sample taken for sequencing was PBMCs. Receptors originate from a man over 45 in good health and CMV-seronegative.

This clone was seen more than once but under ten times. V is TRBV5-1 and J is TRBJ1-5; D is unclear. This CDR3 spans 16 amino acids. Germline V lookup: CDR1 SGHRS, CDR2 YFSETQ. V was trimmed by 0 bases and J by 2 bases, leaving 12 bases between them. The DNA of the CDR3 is TGCGCCAGCAGCTTGGGGTCACCGAGAGGCAATCAGCCCCAGCATTTT. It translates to CASSLGSPRGNQPQHF. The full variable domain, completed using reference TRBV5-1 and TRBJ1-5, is KAGVTQTPRYLIKTRGQQVTLSCSPISGHRSVSWYQQTPGQGLQFLFEYFSETQRNKGNFPGRFSGRQFSNSRSEMNVSTLELGDSALYLCASSLGSPRGNQPQHFGDGTRLSIL.

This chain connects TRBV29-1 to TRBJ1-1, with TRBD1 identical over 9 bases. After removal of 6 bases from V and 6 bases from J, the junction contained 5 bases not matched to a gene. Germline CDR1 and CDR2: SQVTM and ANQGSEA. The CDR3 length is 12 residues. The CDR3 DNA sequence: TGCAGCGTGGGACAGGGAAAGGCTGAAGCTTTCTTT. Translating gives CSVGQGKAEAFF.

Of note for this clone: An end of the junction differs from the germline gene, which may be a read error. As DNA, the CDR3 is TGTGCCAGCAGCTTTAGCGGGGGAATCACAGATATGCAGTATTTT. Translated: CASSFSGGITDMQYF. The chain joins TRBV7-2 to TRBJ2-3; 9 bases are shared with TRBD2. CDR3 length: 15 residues. Germline V gene lookup returns CDR1 SGHTA and CDR2 FQGNSA.

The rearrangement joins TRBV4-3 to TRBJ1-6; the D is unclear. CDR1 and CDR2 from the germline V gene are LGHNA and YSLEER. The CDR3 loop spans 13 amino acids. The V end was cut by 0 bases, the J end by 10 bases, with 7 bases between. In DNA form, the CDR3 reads TGCGCCAGCAGCCAAGATCCGAGGTCACCCCTCCACTTT. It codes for CASSQDPRSPLHF.

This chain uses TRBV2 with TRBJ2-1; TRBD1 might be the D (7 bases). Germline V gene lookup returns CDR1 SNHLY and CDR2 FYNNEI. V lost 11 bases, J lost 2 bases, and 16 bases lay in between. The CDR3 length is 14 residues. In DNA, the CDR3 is TGTGCCCCCGGAGGGGGCAGGACCTACAATGAGCAGTTCTTC. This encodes CAPGGGRTYNEQFF.

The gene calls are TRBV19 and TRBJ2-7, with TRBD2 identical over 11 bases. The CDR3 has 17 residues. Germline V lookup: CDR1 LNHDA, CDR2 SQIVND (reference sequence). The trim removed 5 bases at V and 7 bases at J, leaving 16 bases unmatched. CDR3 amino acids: CASSSPSGGTPFREQYF. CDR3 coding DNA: TGTGCCAGTAGTTCCCCTAGCGGGGGGACCCCCTTCCGAGAGCAGTACTTC.

The DNA of the CDR3 is TGCAGTGCTAGAGGCAGGCTTGAAGCTTTCTTT. Translation gives CSARGRLEAFF. The chain carries TRBV20-1 and TRBJ1-1, with unresolved D. The CDR3 runs 11 residues. Trimming took off 1 base at V and 7 bases at J, with 7 bases between the two ends. The germline gives CDR1 DFQATT, CDR2 SNEGSKA (reference sequence).

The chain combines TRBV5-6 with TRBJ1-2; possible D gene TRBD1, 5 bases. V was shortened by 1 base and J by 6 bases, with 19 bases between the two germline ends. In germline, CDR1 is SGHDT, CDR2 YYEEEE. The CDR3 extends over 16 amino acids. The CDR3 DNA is TGTGCCAGCAGCTTGTGGGCAATCTGGGCAGGGAATGGCTACACCTTC. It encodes CASSLWAIWAGNGYTF.

CDR3 in amino acids: CASSYIVNYGYTF. CDR3 bases: TGTGCCAGCAGTTACATCGTTAACTATGGCTACACCTTC. The chain couples TRBV6-6 to TRBJ1-2, with D unresolved. The CDR3 covers 13 residues. Germline V gives CDR1 MNHNY, CDR2 SVGAGI (reference sequence). V lost 2 bases and J lost 1, with 5 bases in between.

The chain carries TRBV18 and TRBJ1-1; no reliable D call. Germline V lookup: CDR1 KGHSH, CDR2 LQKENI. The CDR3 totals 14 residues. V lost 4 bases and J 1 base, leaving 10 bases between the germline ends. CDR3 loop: CASSLLSGNTEAFF. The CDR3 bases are TGTGCCAGCTCACTTCTTTCGGGGAACACTGAAGCTTTCTTT. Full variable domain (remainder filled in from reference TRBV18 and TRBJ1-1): NAGVMQNPRHLVRRRGQEARLRCSPMKGHSHVYWYRQLPEEGLKFMVYLQKENIIDESGMPKERFSAEFPKEGPSILRIQQVVRGDSAAYFCASSLLSGNTEAFFGQGTRLTVV.

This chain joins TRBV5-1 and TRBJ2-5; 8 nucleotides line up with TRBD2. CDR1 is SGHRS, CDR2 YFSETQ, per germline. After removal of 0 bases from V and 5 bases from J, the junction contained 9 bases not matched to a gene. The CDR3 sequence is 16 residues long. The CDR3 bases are TGCGCCAGCAGCTTGGACCTAGCGGGTGGCGGGGAGACCCAGTACTTC. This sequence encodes CASSLDLAGGGETQYF.

CDR3 coding DNA: TGTGCCAGCAGCCAAGGAACTAGCGGGGGCCATGAGCAGTTCTTC. Residues: CASSQGTSGGHEQFF. This sequence joins TRBV4-2 and TRBJ2-1; 11 bases align to TRBD2. Germline V gene lookup returns CDR1 LGHNA and CDR2 YNFKEQ. V was pared by 1 base and J by 8 bases, with 4 bases of the junction left unmatched. CDR3 length equals 15 residues.

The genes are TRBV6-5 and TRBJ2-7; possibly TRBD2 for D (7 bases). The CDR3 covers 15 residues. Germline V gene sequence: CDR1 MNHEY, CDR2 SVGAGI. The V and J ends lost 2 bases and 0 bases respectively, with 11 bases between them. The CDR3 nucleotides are TGTGCCAGCAGTTACGCGGGGGCGTCCTCCTACGAGCAGTACTTC. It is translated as CASSYAGASSYEQYF.

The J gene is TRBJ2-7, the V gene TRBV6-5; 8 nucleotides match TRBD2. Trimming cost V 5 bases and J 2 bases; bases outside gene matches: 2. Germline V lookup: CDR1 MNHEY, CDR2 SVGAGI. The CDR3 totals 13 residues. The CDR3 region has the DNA TGTGCCAGCAGTGCGGGACTAGCCTACGAGCAGTACTTC. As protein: CASSAGLAYEQYF.

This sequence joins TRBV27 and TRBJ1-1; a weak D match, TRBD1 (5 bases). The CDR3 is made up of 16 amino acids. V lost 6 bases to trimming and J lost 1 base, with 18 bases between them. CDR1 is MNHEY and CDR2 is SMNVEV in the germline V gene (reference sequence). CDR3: CASSRMPGLKNTEAFF. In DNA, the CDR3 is TGTGCCAGCAGCCGAATGCCGGGACTGAAGAACACTGAAGCTTTCTTT.

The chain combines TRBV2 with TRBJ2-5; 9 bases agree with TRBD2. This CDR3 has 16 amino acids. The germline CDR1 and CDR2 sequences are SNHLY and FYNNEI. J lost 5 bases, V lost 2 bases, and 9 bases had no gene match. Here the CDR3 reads CASSERSRGGRETQYF. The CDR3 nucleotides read TGTGCCAGCAGTGAACGCTCGCGGGGGGGCAGGGAGACCCAGTACTTC. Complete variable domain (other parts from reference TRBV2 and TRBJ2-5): EPEVTQTPSHQVTQMGQEVILRCVPISNHLYFYWYRQILGQKVEFLVSFYNNEISEKSEIFDDQFSVERPDGSNFTLKIRSTKLEDSAMYFCASSERSRGGRETQYFGPGTRLLVL.

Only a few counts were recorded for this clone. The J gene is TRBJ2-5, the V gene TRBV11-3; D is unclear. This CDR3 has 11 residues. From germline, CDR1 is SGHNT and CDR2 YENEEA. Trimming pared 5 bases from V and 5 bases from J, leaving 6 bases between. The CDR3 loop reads CASSMRETQYF. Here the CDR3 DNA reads TGTGCCAGCAGCATGAGGGAGACCCAGTACTTC.

In nucleotides, the CDR3 is TGCGCCAGCACTCTTAGAGTGGGCACAGATACGCAGTATTTT. Encoded protein: CASTLRVGTDTQYF. The chain is built from TRBV5-1 and TRBJ2-3; D call uncertain. V lost 6 bases and J 1 base, leaving 12 bases between the germline ends. This CDR3 has 14 amino acids. In germline, CDR1 is SGHRS, CDR2 YFSETQ.

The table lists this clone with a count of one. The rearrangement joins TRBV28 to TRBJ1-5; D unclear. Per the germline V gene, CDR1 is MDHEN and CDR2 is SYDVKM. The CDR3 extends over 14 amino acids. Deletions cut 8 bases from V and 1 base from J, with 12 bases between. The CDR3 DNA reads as TGTGCCAGCTCCCCACGGGGAAGCAATCAGCCCCAGCATTTT. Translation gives CASSPRGSNQPQHF.